This TCR beta chain originates from a study of T cells after yellow fever vaccination. Study-level background: Some fractions had low cell numbers, and these were prepared with SMART-Seq v4 Ultra Low Input. Findings and limits, study-wide: The study re-detected most primary-vaccination clones after the booster (approximately 96% CD4, roughly 85% CD8).

Germline V lookup: CDR1 SGHTS, CDR2 YDEGEE. CDR3 length: 20 residues. The trim removed 2 bases at V and 0 bases at J, leaving 20 bases unmatched. This clonotype was observed a few times. Its target is unknown. TCRdb fed the 5' RACE reads into MiXCR, producing one record per CDR3 protein. The sample shows fewer than 450,000 distinct CDR3 sequences, around a tenth of them seen only once. The sequenced sample was PBMCs, obtained on the day of the first yellow fever vaccination. V is TRBV5-8 and J is TRBJ2-7, with TRBD2 matching over 7 bases. The source of this sequence is a young man who received the YFV17D yellow fever vaccine. CDR3 bases: TGTGCCAGCAGCTTCTTTGTTCCCTCCGTCCGGGACTACAACTCCTACGAGCAGTACTTC. It codes for CASSFFVPSVRDYNSYEQYF.